This TCR beta chain was obtained from a study of blood T cell repertoires in COVID-19. Sequenced by immunoSEQ multiplex PCR; TCRdb stores in-frame clones only, minus some. Of about 270,000 clones in the sample, around 90% were seen once. This CDR3 is 15 amino acids long. Germline loops: CDR1 SGDLS, CDR2 YYNGEE. With 4 bases clipped from V and 6 bases from J, the junction kept 10 bases outside the gene matches. The rearrangement joins TRBV9 to TRBJ2-7; 10 bases line up with TRBD2. Sample: PBMCs or T cells enriched from blood (not recorded which). The sequence derives from a woman aged 30 to 39 with acute COVID-19. The CDR3 sequence is CASSPRTSGSAEQYF. In DNA, the CDR3 is TGTGCCAGCAGCCCCCGGACTAGCGGATCCGCCGAGCAGTACTTC.